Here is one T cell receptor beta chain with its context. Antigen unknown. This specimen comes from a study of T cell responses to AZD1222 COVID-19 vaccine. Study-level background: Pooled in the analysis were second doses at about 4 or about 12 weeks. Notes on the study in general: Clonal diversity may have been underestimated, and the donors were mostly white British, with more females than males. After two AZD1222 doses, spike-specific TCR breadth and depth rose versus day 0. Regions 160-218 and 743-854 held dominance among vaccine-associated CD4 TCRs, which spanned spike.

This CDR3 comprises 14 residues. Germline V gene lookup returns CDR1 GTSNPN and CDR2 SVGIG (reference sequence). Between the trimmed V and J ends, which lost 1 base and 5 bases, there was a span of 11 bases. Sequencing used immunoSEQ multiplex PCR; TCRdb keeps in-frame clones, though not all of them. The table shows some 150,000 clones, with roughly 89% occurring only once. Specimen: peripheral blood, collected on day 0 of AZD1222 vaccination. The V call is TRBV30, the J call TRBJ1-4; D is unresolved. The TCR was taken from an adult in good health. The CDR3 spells CAWSADLGNEKLFF. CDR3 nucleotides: TGTGCCTGGAGTGCAGACTTGGGGAATGAAAAACTGTTTTTT.